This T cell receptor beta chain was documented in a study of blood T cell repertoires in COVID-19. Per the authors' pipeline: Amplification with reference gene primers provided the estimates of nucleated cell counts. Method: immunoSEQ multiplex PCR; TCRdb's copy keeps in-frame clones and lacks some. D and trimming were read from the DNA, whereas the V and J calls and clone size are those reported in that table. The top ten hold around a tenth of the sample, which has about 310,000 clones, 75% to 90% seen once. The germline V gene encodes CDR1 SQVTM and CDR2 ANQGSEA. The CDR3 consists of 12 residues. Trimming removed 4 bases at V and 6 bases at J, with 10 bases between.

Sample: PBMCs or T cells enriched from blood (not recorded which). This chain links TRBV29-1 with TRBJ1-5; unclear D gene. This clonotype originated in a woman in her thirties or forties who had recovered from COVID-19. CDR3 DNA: TGCAGCGTTGCACCCCCGGGTCAGCCCCAGCATTTT. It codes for CSVAPPGQPQHF.